A few counts support the clone carrying this T cell receptor beta chain. Its specificity is unknown. None of the participants with HIV were treated outside the United States. The V gene end was trimmed by 4 bases and the J gene end by 5 bases; junction bases not matched to a gene: 0. Germline loops: CDR1 LNHDA, CDR2 SQIVND (reference sequence). The CDR3 has 13 amino acids. The immunoSEQ assay was v3.0, run at survey level. Using immunoSEQ multiplex PCR, the repertoire was profiled, and TCRdb retains in-frame clones only, with some absent. The sample holds 20,000 to 30,000 clones; 65% to 80% are singletons and the top ten take about a tenth. The data were obtained in a study of long-term antiretroviral therapy in people with HIV. Whole-study context: The earliest samples came about a decade before the 2015 immediate-ART recommendation.

Study-wide results and limits: Post-ART diversity increased but stayed below transplant donor controls.

This sequence was found in a woman in her 40s with HIV. Specimen: unsorted PBMCs, collected 1.2 years after starting antiretroviral therapy. The chain links TRBV19 to TRBJ1-5; 9 nucleotides line up with TRBD1. The CDR3 nucleotides read TGTGCCAGTAGTAGGGACAGGGATCAGCCCCAGCATTTT. Translated: CASSRDRDQPQHF.